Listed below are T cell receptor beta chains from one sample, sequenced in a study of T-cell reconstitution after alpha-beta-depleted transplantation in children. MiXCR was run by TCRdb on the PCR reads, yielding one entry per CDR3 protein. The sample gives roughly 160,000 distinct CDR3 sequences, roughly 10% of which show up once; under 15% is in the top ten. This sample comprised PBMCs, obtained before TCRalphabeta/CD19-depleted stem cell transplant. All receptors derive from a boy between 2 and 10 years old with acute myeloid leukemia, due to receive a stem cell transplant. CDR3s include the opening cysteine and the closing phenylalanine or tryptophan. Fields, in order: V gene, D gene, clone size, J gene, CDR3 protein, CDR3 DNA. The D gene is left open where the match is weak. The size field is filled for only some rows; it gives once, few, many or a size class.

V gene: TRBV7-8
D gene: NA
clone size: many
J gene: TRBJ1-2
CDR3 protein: CASSSQGANYGYTF
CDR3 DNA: TGTGCCAGCAGCTCACAGGGAGCGAACTATGGCTACACCTTC

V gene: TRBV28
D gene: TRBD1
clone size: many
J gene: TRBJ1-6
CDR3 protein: CASSLLGQGRFSPLHF
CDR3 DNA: TGTGCCAGCAGTTTGTTAGGACAGGGACGATTTTCACCCCTCCACTTT

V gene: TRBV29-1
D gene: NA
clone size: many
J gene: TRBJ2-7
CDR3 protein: CSSTGDSGSYEQYF
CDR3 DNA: TGCAGCTCCACGGGCGACAGTGGCTCCTACGAGCAGTACTTC

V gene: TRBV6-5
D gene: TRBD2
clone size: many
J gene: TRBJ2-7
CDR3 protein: CASSYGGGSYEQYF
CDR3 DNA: TGTGCCAGCAGTTACGGGGGGGGATCCTACGAGCAGTACTTC

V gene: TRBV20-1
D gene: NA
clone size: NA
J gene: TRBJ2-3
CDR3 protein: CSARLFPGPTDTQYF
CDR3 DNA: TGCAGTGCTAGATTGTTCCCGGGTCCTACAGATACGCAGTATTTT

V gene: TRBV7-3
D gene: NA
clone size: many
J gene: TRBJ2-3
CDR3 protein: CASSLKAGSSGWSTDTQYF
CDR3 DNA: TGTGCCAGCAGCTTAAAGGCGGGTTCCAGCGGGTGGTCCACAGATACGCAGTATTTT

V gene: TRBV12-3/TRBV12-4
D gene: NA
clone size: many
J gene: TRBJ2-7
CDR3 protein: CASSFPPRYEQYF
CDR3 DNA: TGTGCCAGCAGTTTCCCCCCGCGCTACGAGCAGTACTTC

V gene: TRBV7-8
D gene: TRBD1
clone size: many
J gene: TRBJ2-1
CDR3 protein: CASSLQGVAYNEQFF
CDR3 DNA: TGTGCCAGCAGCTTACAGGGGGTCGCCTACAATGAGCAGTTCTTC

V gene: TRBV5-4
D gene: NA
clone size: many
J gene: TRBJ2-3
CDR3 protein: CASSLSTTPRDTQYF
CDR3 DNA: TGTGCCAGCAGCTTGTCGACTACCCCTCGAGATACGCAGTATTTT

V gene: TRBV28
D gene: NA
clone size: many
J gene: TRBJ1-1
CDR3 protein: CASSLSFTANTEAFF
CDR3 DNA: TGTGCCAGCAGTTTATCGTTTACTGCGAACACTGAAGCTTTCTTT

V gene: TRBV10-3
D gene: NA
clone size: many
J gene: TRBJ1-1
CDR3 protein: CAISEEGFYTEAFF
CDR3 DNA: TGTGCCATCAGTGAGGAAGGGTTTTACACTGAAGCTTTCTTT

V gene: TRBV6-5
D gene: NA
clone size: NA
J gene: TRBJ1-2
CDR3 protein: CASRNAYGYTF
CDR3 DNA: TGTGCCAGCAGGAATGCCTATGGCTACACCTTC

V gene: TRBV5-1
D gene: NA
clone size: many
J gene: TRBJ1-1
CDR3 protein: CASSLSGANSGNTEAFF
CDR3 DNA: TGCGCCAGCAGCTTGTCGGGGGCGAATTCGGGAAACACTGAAGCTTTCTTT

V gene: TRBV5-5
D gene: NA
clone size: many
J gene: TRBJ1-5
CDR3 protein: CASSPRAMTYSNQPQHF
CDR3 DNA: TGTGCCAGCAGCCCCAGAGCCATGACTTATAGCAATCAGCCCCAGCATTTT

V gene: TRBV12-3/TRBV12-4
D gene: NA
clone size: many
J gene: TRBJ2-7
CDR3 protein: CASSSTSLYEQYF
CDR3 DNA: TGTGCCAGCAGTTCCACATCTCTCTACGAGCAGTACTTC

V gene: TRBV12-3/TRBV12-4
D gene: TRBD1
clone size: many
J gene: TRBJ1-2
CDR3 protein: CASSFTRTGGGNGYTF
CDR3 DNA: TGTGCCAGCAGTTTCACCCGGACAGGGGGAGGTAATGGCTACACCTTC

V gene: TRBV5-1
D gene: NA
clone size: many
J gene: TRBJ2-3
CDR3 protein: CASSLAGGSTDTQYF
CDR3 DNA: TGCGCCAGCAGCTTGGCTGGCGGTAGCACAGATACGCAGTATTTT

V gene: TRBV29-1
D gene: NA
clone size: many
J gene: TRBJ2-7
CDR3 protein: CSVETQIYEQYF
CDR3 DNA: TGCAGCGTTGAGACGCAGATCTACGAGCAGTACTTC

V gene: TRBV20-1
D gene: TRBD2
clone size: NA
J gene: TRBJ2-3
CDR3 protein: CSASTSGGTRTDKQYF
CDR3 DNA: TGCAGTGCTAGTACTAGCGGGGGGACCCGCACAGATAAGCAGTATTTT

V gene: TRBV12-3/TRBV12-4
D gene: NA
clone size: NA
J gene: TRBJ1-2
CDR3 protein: CASSARTAYGYTF
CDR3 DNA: TGTGCCAGCAGCGCTAGGACAGCCTATGGCTACACCTTC

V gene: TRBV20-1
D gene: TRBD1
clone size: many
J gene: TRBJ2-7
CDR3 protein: CSARAGTGMWYEQYF
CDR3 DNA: TGCAGTGCTAGAGCCGGGACAGGGATGTGGTACGAGCAGTACTTC

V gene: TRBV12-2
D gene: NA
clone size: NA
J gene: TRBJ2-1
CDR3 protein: CASRLAVAGGTLFF
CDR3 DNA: NA

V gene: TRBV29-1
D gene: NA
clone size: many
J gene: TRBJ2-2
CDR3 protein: CSVEDPGTSNTGELFF
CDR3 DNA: TGCAGCGTTGAAGATCCCGGGACTTCGAACACCGGGGAGCTGTTTTTT

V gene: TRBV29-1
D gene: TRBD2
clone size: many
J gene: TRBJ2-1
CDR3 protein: CSVEDLAGGWNEQFF
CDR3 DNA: TGCAGCGTTGAAGATCTAGCGGGGGGTTGGAATGAGCAGTTCTTC

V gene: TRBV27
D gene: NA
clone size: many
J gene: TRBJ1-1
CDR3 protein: CASSLGGLYTEAFF
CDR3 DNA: TGTGCCAGCAGTTTGGGGGGATTGTACACTGAAGCTTTCTTT

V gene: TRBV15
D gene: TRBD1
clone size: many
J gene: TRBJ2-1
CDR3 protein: CATSRVRDREGNEQFF
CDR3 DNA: TGTGCCACCAGCAGAGTCCGGGACAGGGAAGGCAATGAGCAGTTCTTC

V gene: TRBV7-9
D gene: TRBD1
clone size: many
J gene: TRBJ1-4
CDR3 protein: CASRPGQGGEKLFF
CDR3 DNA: TGTGCCAGCAGACCGGGACAGGGGGGAGAAAAACTGTTTTTT

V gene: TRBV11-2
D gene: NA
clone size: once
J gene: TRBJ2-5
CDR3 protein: CASGGPDPEETQYF
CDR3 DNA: TGTGCCAGTGGTGGGCCAGACCCCGAAGAGACCCAGTACTTC

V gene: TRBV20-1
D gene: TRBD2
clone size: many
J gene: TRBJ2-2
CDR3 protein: CSATTWTSGGATGELFF
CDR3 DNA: TGCAGTGCTACGACTTGGACTAGCGGGGGGGCCACCGGGGAGCTGTTTTTT

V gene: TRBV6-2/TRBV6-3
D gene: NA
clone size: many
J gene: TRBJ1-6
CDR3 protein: CASTDSAQSSYNSPLHF
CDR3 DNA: TGTGCCAGCACGGATTCAGCCCAGAGCTCCTATAATTCACCCCTCCACTTT

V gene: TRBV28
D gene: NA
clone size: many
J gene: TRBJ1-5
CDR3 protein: CASSLVTQPQHF
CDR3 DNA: TGTGCCAGCAGTTTAGTGACACAGCCCCAGCATTTT

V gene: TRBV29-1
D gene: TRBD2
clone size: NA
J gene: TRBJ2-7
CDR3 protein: CSVLSGSYEQYF
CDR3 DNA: TGCAGCGTTTTAAGCGGGAGTTACGAGCAGTACTTC

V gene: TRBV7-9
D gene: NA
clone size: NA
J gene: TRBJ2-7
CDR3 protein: CASSPRSAGEQYF
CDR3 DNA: TGTGCCAGCAGCCCCAGGTCAGCGGGCGAGCAGTACTTC

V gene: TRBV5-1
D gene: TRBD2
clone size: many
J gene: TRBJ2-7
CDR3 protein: CASSLAGVVEQYF
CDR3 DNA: TGCGCCAGCAGCCTAGCGGGAGTTGTCGAGCAGTACTTC

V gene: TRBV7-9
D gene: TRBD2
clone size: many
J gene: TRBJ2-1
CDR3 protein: CASSAPLAGVTVEQFF
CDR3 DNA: TGTGCCAGCAGCGCGCCCTTGGCGGGAGTAACCGTTGAGCAGTTCTTC

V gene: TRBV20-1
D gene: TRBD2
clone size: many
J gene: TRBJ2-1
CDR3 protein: CSARVLALSYNEQFF
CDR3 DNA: TGCAGTGCTAGGGTACTAGCGCTCTCCTACAATGAGCAGTTCTTC

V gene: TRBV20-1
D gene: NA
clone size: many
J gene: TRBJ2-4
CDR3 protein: CSASPGGRLRNIQYF
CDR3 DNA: TGCAGTGCTAGCCCTGGGGGCCGTTTGAGAAACATTCAGTACTTC

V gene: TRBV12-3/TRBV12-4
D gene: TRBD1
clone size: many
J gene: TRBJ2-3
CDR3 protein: CASSWDSRTDTQYF
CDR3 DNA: TGTGCCAGCAGTTGGGACAGCCGCACAGATACGCAGTATTTT

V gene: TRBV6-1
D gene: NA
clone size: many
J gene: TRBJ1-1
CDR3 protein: CASSGSKPEAFF
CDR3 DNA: TGTGCCAGCAGTGGGAGTAAACCTGAAGCTTTCTTT

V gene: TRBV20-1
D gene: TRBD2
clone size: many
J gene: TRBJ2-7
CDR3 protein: CSALPGGSSYEQYF
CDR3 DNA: TGCAGTGCTCTACCGGGAGGTAGCTCCTACGAGCAGTACTTC

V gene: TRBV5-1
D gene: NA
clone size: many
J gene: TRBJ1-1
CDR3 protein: CASSLGARGFQNTEAFF
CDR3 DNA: TGCGCCAGCAGCTTGGGTGCCAGGGGCTTTCAGAACACTGAAGCTTTCTTT

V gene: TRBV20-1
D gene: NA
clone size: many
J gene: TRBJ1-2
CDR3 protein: CSARDGFGYTF
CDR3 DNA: TGCAGTGCTAGAGATGGGTTTGGCTACACCTTC

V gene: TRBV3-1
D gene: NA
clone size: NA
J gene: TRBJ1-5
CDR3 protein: CASSQTGTTVQPQHF
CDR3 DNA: TGTGCCAGCAGCCAAACCGGGACGACTGTTCAGCCCCAGCATTTT

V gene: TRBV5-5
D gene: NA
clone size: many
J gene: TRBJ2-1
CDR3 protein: CASSLIFRSSQFF
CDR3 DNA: TGTGCCAGCAGCTTAATCTTTCGTTCTTCGCAGTTCTTC

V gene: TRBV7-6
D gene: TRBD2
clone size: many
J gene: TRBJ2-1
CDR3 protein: CASSWTSGGGLIASYNEQFF
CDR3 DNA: TGTGCCAGCAGCTGGACTAGCGGGGGGGGCCTCATAGCATCCTACAATGAGCAGTTCTTC

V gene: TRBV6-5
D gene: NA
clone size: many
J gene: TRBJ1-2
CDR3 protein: CASSYRGGYTF
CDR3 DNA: TGTGCCAGCAGTTATAGGGGGGGCTACACCTTC

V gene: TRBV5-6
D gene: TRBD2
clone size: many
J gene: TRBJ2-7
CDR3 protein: CASSLDQREDLKEQYF
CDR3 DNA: TGTGCCAGCAGCTTGGATCAGCGGGAGGACCTGAAGGAGCAGTACTTC

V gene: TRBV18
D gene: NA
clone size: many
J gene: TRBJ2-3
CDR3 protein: CASSLAGSSTDTQYF
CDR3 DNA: TGTGCCAGCTCACTAGCCGGATCTAGCACAGATACGCAGTATTTT

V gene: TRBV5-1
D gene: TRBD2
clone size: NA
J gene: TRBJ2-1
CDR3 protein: CASHPGLDANEQFF
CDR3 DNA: TGCGCCAGCCACCCGGGACTAGATGCAAATGAGCAGTTCTTC

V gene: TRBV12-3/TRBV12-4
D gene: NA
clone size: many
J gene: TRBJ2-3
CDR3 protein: CASTTGPAVDTQYF
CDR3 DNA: TGTGCCAGCACCACCGGGCCCGCCGTCGATACGCAGTATTTT

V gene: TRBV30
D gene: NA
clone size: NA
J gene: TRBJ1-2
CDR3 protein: CAWSAGAVGGYTF
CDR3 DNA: TGTGCCTGGAGTGCGGGGGCGGTCGGTGGCTACACCTTC

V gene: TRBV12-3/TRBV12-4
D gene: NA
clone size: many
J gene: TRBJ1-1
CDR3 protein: CASSFAGEAFF
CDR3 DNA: TGTGCCAGCAGTTTCGCGGGAGAAGCTTTCTTT

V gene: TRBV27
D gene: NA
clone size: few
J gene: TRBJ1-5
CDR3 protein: CASSLSARGYNQPQHF
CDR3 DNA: TGTGCCAGCAGTTTATCGGCACGGGGGTACAATCAGCCCCAGCATTTT

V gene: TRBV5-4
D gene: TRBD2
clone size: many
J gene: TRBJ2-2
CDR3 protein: CASSGVAGGLNTGELFF
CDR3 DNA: TGTGCCAGCTCCGGCGTGGCGGGGGGCCTCAACACCGGGGAGCTGTTTTTT

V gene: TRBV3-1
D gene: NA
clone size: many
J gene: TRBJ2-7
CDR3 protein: CASSQASQHFHF
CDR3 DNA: TGTGCCAGCAGCCAAGCATCACAGCACTTCCACTTC

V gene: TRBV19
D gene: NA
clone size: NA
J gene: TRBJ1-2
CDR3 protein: CASSTSIYGYTF
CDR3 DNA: TGTGCCAGTAGTACCTCAATCTATGGCTACACCTTC